The subject of this entry is one T cell receptor (beta chain). This clonotype was counted only a few times. It has no known antigen specificity. Per-base qualities were not stored, and no clone one base away is much larger. This entry belongs to a study of T cells in Graves' hyperthyroidism and ophthalmopathy (dated by TCRdb to about 2019). With respect to the entire study: Peripheral blood was sampled at the time of initial diagnosis, prior to any treatment. A discovery cohort of about a hundred patients, about 40 with Graves' ophthalmopathy and approximately 60 with stable Graves' hyperthyroidism, was used to find distinguishing TCR V-J signatures. Whether ophthalmopathy could be predicted prospectively was tested in an independent validation cohort made up of about 18 hyperthyroidism patients plus 17 patients who later progressed to ophthalmopathy. The approximately 90 discovery patients were divided at random into training and test sets in a 7:3 ratio. In about 6 Graves' hyperthyroidism patients, the study also compared T-cell repertoires from thyroid tissue with T-cell repertoires from blood. Following sampling, methimazole starting at 30 mg daily was given to hyperthyroidism patients, and high-dose intravenous methylprednisolone was given to ophthalmopathy patients. According to the paper, TCR Vbeta CDR3 sequencing was carried out on over 130 peripheral blood samples, which came from more than 40 ophthalmopathy, approximately 78 hyperthyroidism and about 17 progressor patients.

Findings and caveats that apply to the study as a whole: Ophthalmopathy was separated from stable hyperthyroidism by a 13 V-J signature model, with about 88% sensitivity and just over 81% specificity obtained in cross-validation and 80%/75% obtained in testing. Sample size was not statistically predetermined, and investigators were not blinded to group allocation. In validation, the model predicted progression to ophthalmopathy a median of about 6 months before onset, with roughly 68% sensitivity and about 72% specificity. Blood samples also contained most of the expanded thyroid clonotypes (frequency above 0.001), which suggests that blood repertoires may reflect thyroid immune responses.

Stable Graves' hyperthyroidism was defined as no progression to ophthalmopathy during 18 months of follow-up. Hyperthyroidism patients were aged 18 to 65 years and newly diagnosed, with disease duration of less than 2 months. The study excluded patients with uncontrolled infections, other autoimmune diseases, pregnancy or lactation. Diagnoses relied on clinical symptoms, serum thyroxine and TRAb, thyroid ultrasound and orbital computed tomography. PBMCs were separated from under 11 ml of fresh peripheral blood using Ficoll-Paque density gradient centrifugation. Total RNA was extracted using Trizol reagent, and RNA quality was assessed on an Agilent 2100 Bioanalyzer. The junction shows trimming of 2 bases on V and 8 bases on J, and the gene matches do not reach 7 bases of it. CDR1 and CDR2 are drawn from the germline V gene: MGHDK, SYGVNS. The CDR3 holds 16 amino acids from the cysteine to the phenylalanine. The read is trimmed to its CDR3 DNA, 48 bases read in frame from base 1.

Amplification of TCR beta CDR3 regions was carried out from RNA transcripts. A first-round RT-PCR of the TCR CDR3 used the HTBI primer set with the Qiagen OneStep RT-PCR kit. Libraries were constructed in a second round of multiplex PCR, after which size selection and purification were performed. Paired-end sequencing of the libraries was performed with 100 bp reads on an Illumina HiSeq2000. Under the source paper's analysis protocol: SOAPnuke was used to process the raw data, removing reads that contained adapters or uncalled bases, had a mean Phred below 15, or lacked an exact match to the constant primer or identifier. High-quality paired reads were merged using COPE v1.2.5, and each unique nucleotide sequence was defined as a clonotype. MiTCR v1.1 was used to align the clonotypes against IMGT TRBV, TRBD and TRBJ reference segments. The analysis was restricted to V-J combinations with a frequency above 0.0001, which together covered over 99% of the repertoires. The TCS score was defined as F50 (clonal expansion) divided by E x V (chaos), with BLOSUM62-based TCRdist calculated between CDR3 peptides within each V-J. Welch's t-statistics and random forest reduced just over 500 V-J features to 10 to 15, which were used in a naive Bayes classifier (R e1071). The Morisita-Horn index was used to measure how similar the thyroid and blood repertoires were. Through fastp at Q25 and MiXCR, TCRdb rebuilt clones from the public reads, retaining in-frame beta chains. A single entry per CDR3 protein holds the most common genes and DNA from its merged rows. The V and J calls shown here were made by TCRdb, not taken from the authors' results. In this sample the table shows around 100,000 distinct CDR3 sequences, around 50% of which occur a single time. The ten largest make up approximately 24% of the sample.

Sequencing was performed on blood. This receptor was obtained from a man in his forties or fifties with Graves' hyperthyroidism. The chain employs TRBV25-1 and TRBJ2-1; TRBD2 matches 12 bases in the middle. The nucleotide sequence is TGTGCCAGCAGTGAAGAGACTAGCGGGAGCGGCTATGAGCAGTTCTTC. Translated, this gives CASSEETSGSGYEQFF.